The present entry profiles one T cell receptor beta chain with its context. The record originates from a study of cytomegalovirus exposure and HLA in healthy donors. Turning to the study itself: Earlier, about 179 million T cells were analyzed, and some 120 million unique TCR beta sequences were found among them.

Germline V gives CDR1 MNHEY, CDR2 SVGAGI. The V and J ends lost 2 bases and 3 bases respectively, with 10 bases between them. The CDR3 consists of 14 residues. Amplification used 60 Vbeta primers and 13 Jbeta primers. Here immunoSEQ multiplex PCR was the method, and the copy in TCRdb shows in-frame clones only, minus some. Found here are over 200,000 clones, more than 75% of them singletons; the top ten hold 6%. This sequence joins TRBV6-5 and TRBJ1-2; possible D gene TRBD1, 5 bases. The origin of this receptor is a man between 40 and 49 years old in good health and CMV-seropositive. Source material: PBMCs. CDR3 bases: TGTGCCAGCAGTTACGGGGAGGGGTACTATGGCTACACCTTC. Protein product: CASSYGEGYYGYTF.